This is a list of T cell receptor beta chains from one sample in a study of T cell responses to AZD1222 COVID-19 vaccine. Repertoires were generated with immunoSEQ multiplex PCR, while TCRdb's copy carries only in-frame clones and drops some. The sample contains over 100,000 clones, 90% to 95% of which appear only once. The specimen was peripheral blood, collected on day 0 of AZD1222 vaccination. The receptors originated from an adult in good health. Each CDR3 is given with its conserved first and last residue. The D gene is left open where the match is weak. Clone sizes are given selectively: once, few, many, or a class where the clone is expanded.

size | D | J | V | CDR3 | DNA
few | - | TRBJ1-1 | TRBV7-9 | CAARGWANTEAFF | TGTGCCGCACGGGGGTGGGCGAACACTGAAGCTTTCTTT
- | TRBD1 | TRBJ2-7 | TRBV4-2 | CASSQPDRGQRLQYF | TGTGCCAGCAGCCAACCCGACAGGGGGCAAAGGTTGCAGTACTTC
- | - | TRBJ2-1 | TRBV12-3/TRBV12-4 | CASSLTLQQFF | TGTGCCAGCAGTTTAACCCTGCAGCAGTTCTTC
once | - | TRBJ2-3 | TRBV30 | CAWRRVSTDTQYF | TGTGCCTGGAGGAGGGTGAGCACAGATACGCAGTATTTT
- | - | TRBJ2-1 | TRBV4-1 | CASSPGESWGPNEQFF | TGCGCCAGCAGCCCAGGCGAATCGTGGGGGCCGAATGAGCAGTTCTTC
- | - | TRBJ2-7 | TRBV9 | CASSVGGAFSYEQYF | TGTGCCAGCAGCGTAGGGGGTGCGTTCTCCTACGAGCAGTACTTC
few | - | TRBJ1-2 | TRBV5-4 | CASSLDRNYGYTF | TGTGCCAGCAGCTTGGACAGGAACTATGGCTACACCTTC
- | - | TRBJ1-2 | TRBV23-1 | CASRRPSFYGYTF | TGCGCCAGCCGCCGCCCGTCCTTCTATGGCTACACCTTC
- | - | TRBJ1-3 | TRBV27 | CASSLTFSGNTIYF | TGTGCCAGCAGTTTAACCTTCTCTGGAAACACCATATATTTT
once | - | TRBJ2-3 | TRBV6-1 | CASSDRGPLSTDTQYF | TGTGCCAGCAGTGACAGGGGCCCGCTTAGCACAGATACGCAGTATTTT
- | TRBD2 | TRBJ2-7 | TRBV28 | CASSFPGGSDYEQYF | TGTGCCAGCAGTTTCCCCGGGGGGAGTGACTACGAGCAGTACTTC
- | - | TRBJ1-1 | TRBV19 | CASTSRTVRRTEAFF | TGTGCCAGTACCTCCAGGACAGTGAGAAGGACTGAAGCTTTCTTT
- | TRBD2 | TRBJ2-2 | TRBV24-1 | CATSDLTSGSVGSGELFF | TGTGCCACCAGTGACCTGACTAGCGGGAGTGTGGGGTCCGGGGAGCTGTTTTTT
- | - | TRBJ1-2 | TRBV7-9 | CASSFGQGIDGYTF | TGTGCCAGCAGCTTTGGGCAGGGTATCGATGGCTACACCTTC
- | - | TRBJ1-5 | TRBV15 | CATSRFGGVQPQHF | TGTGCCACCAGCAGATTCGGGGGAGTTCAGCCCCAGCATTTT
- | - | TRBJ1-2 | TRBV2 | CASRDDTSYGYTF | TGTGCCAGCAGGGATGACACTAGCTATGGCTACACCTTC
- | TRBD2 | TRBJ2-2 | TRBV5-5 | CASSLGLAGGANTGELFF | TGTGCCAGCAGCTTGGGGCTAGCGGGGGGCGCAAACACCGGGGAGCTGTTTTTT
- | - | TRBJ1-2 | TRBV18 | CASSPPVRGLGNYGYTF | TGTGCCAGCTCACCACCGGTACGAGGGCTAGGAAACTATGGCTACACCTTC
once | - | TRBJ1-1 | TRBV3-1/TRBV3-2 | CASSQAGNVVEAFF | TGTGCCAGCAGCCAGGCCGGTAACGTGGTAGAGGCTTTCTTT
few | - | TRBJ2-2 | TRBV5-1 | CASSDDAFTGELFF | TGCGCCAGCAGCGACGACGCCTTCACCGGGGAGCTGTTTTTT
- | TRBD2 | TRBJ2-1 | TRBV14 | CASSQAGVPNEQFF | TGTGCCAGCAGCCAGGCGGGGGTCCCCAATGAGCAGTTCTTC
- | - | TRBJ2-2 | TRBV5-6 | CASIDREVVVRAGELFF | TGTGCCAGCATCGACAGGGAGGTTGTAGTGAGAGCCGGGGAGCTGTTTTTT
- | TRBD2 | TRBJ2-7 | TRBV6-4 | CASSLTSGSGEQYF | TGTGCCAGCAGCTTGACTAGCGGGAGCGGCGAGCAGTACTTC
- | TRBD2 | TRBJ2-7 | TRBV4-1 | CASSQGATSGSYEQYF | TGCGCCAGCAGCCAAGGAGCGACTAGCGGTTCCTACGAGCAGTACTTC
- | - | TRBJ1-2 | TRBV10-3 | CAISDPRKDGYTF | TGTGCCATCAGTGATCCGCGGAAGGATGGCTACACCTTC
- | - | TRBJ2-3 | TRBV7-2 | CASSLAIRGTSTDTQYF | TGTGCCAGCAGCTTAGCGATACGGGGAACTAGCACAGATACGCAGTATTTT
- | - | TRBJ1-2 | TRBV19 | CASSIGSTVVYGYTF | TGTGCCAGTAGTATCGGGTCCACGGTGGTCTATGGCTACACCTTC
- | TRBD2 | TRBJ2-7 | TRBV7-9 | CASSLERGGPSYEQYF | TGTGCCAGCAGCTTAGAGAGGGGAGGGCCTTCCTACGAGCAGTACTTC
- | - | TRBJ1-5 | TRBV5-6 | CASSLVGASNQPQHF | TGTGCCAGCAGCTTGGTTGGGGCTTCCAATCAGCCCCAGCATTTT
- | - | TRBJ2-3 | TRBV6-2/TRBV6-3 | CASSYVADTQYF | TGTGCCAGCAGTTACGTTGCAGATACGCAGTATTTT
- | TRBD1 | TRBJ2-1 | TRBV24-1 | CATSDSRTGRSNEQFF | TGTGCCACCAGTGATTCGCGGACAGGGCGTAGCAATGAGCAGTTCTTC
- | - | TRBJ1-3 | TRBV30 | CAWSVDSYPPGNTIYF | TGTGCCTGGAGTGTAGACAGCTATCCCCCTGGAAACACCATATATTTT
once | TRBD1 | TRBJ1-2 | TRBV5-1 | CASSLGQPGQANYGYTF | TGCGCCAGCAGCTTGGGGCAACCGGGACAGGCTAACTATGGCTACACCTTC
once | - | TRBJ1-4 | TRBV5-6 | CASSPYVGTNEKLFF | TGTGCCAGCAGCCCCTACGTGGGGACTAATGAAAAACTGTTTTTT
- | - | TRBJ1-1 | TRBV3-1/TRBV3-2 | CASSQAETYTEAFF | TGTGCCAGCAGCCAAGCGGAGACCTACACTGAAGCTTTCTTT
few | - | TRBJ1-5 | TRBV15 | CATSRNTGDGYQPQHF | TGTGCCACCAGCAGAAATACCGGGGATGGGTATCAGCCCCAGCATTTT
- | - | TRBJ2-3 | TRBV28 | CASTNGPLTDTQYF | TGTGCCAGCACCAACGGGCCCCTTACCGATACGCAGTATTTT
- | - | TRBJ1-5 | TRBV6-2/TRBV6-3 | CASSSHRDNARVNQPQHF | TGTGCCAGCAGCTCACACCGGGACAATGCGCGGGTAAATCAGCCCCAGCATTTT
few | - | TRBJ2-2 | TRBV7-3 | CANDLTEFAGELFF | TGTGCCAACGACCTGACAGAATTCGCCGGGGAGCTGTTTTTT
- | - | TRBJ2-7 | TRBV27 | CASSLRGSAHEQYF | TGTGCCAGCAGTTTAAGAGGGAGCGCCCACGAGCAGTACTTC
- | - | TRBJ2-7 | TRBV15 | CATSRPGRGEQYF | TGTGCCACCAGCCGTCCAGGTCGAGGCGAGCAGTACTTC
- | TRBD1 | TRBJ1-5 | TRBV5-4 | CASSLGTGAAQPQHF | TGTGCCAGCAGCTTGGGAACAGGGGCCGCTCAGCCCCAGCATTTT
- | TRBD1 | TRBJ1-5 | TRBV5-4 | CASSSGTDSNQPQHF | TGTGCCAGCAGCTCAGGGACAGATAGCAATCAGCCCCAGCATTTT
once | - | TRBJ2-2 | TRBV7-9 | CASPRGTGELFF | TGTGCCAGCCCGAGGGGGACCGGGGAGCTGTTTTTT
- | - | TRBJ1-5 | TRBV28 | CASTDPGRGLLTQPQHF | TGTGCCAGCACTGACCCGGGGCGAGGCCTTCTAACTCAGCCCCAGCATTTT
- | TRBD2 | TRBJ2-1 | TRBV4-1 | CASSQLAGTRFNEQFF | TGCGCCAGCAGCCAACTCGCCGGGACTAGATTCAATGAGCAGTTCTTC
- | - | TRBJ1-1 | TRBV24-1 | CATQNTEAFF | TGTGCCACCCAGAACACTGAAGCTTTCTTT
- | - | TRBJ1-2 | TRBV7-3 | CASSNLLSYTF | TGTGCCAGCAGCAACCTTCTAAGCTACACCTTC
- | - | TRBJ1-2 | TRBV13 | CASSSPNGGDGYTF | TGTGCCAGCAGCTCCCCAAACGGAGGGGATGGCTACACCTTC
- | - | TRBJ1-5 | TRBV7-8 | CASSSLLGGGRSNQPQHF | TGTGCCAGCAGCTCCCTACTTGGCGGGGGGCGTAGCAATCAGCCCCAGCATTTT
- | TRBD1 | TRBJ1-1 | TRBV7-3 | CASSLMASTGGVTEAFF | TGTGCCAGCAGCTTAATGGCGTCGACAGGGGGCGTTACTGAAGCTTTCTTT
- | - | TRBJ1-1 | TRBV7-5 | CARRGTKLGNRARGTEAFF | TGTGCCAGAAGGGGAACGAAACTAGGGAACAGGGCCCGAGGAACTGAAGCTTTCTTT
- | TRBD1 | TRBJ1-4 | TRBV7-2 | CASSSYSGTGNEKLFF | TGTGCCAGCAGTTCATACTCTGGGACAGGGAATGAAAAACTGTTTTTT
- | TRBD1 | TRBJ1-1 | TRBV5-4 | CASSLVDQGVEAFF | TGTGCCAGCAGCTTGGTAGACCAGGGGGTTGAAGCTTTCTTT
- | TRBD2 | TRBJ2-1 | TRBV5-1 | CASSLDGSGSDEQFF | TGCGCCAGCAGCTTGGACGGTAGCGGGAGCGATGAGCAGTTCTTC
- | - | TRBJ2-5 | TRBV6-5 | CASSSSDGVETQYF | TGTGCCAGCAGTTCGTCGGATGGGGTCGAGACCCAGTACTTC
- | - | TRBJ1-5 | TRBV28 | CASKSDYSNQPQHF | TGTGCCAGCAAGTCAGATTATAGCAATCAGCCCCAGCATTTT